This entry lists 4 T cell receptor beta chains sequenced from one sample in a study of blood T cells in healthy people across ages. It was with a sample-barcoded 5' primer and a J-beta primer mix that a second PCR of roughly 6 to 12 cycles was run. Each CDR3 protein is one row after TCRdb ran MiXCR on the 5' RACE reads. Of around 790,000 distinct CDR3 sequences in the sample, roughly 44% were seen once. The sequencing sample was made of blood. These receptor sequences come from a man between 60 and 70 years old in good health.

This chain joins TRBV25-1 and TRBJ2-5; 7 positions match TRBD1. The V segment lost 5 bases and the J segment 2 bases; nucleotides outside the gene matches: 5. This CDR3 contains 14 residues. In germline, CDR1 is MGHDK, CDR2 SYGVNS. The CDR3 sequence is CASSPGGIQETQYF. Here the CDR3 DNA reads TGTGCCAGCAGTCCAGGGGGAATTCAAGAGACCCAGTACTTC.

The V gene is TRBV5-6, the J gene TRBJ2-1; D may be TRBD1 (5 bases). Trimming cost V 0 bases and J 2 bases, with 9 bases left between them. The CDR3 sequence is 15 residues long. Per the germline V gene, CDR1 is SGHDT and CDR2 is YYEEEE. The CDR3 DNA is TGTGCCAGCAGCTTGGAACCCAGGGCCTACAATGAGCAGTTCTTC. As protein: CASSLEPRAYNEQFF.

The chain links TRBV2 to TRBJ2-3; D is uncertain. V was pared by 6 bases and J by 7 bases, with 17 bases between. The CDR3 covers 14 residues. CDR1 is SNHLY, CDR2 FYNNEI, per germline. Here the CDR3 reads CASRKDGSLYTQYF. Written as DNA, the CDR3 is TGTGCCAGCAGGAAGGACGGATCCCTCTATACGCAGTATTTT.

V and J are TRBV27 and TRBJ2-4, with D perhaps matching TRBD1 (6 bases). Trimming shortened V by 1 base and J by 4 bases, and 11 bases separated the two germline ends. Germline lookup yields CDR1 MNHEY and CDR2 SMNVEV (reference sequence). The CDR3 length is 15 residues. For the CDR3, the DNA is TGTGCCAGCAGTTTATTAGAAGGGGGTAAAAACATTCAGTACTTC. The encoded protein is CASSLLEGGKNIQYF.